This T cell receptor (beta chain) derives from a study of blood T cell repertoires in COVID-19 (TCRdb year 2020). Some background on the complete study: The collaborator samples originated in the United States, Italy and Spain and spanned the acute and convalescent phases of COVID-19. The prospective study material was composed of cDNA or gDNA derived from T cells, B-cell-depleted T cells, or PBMCs. The dataset comprised deeply sampled blood TCRbeta repertoires from subjects exposed to, actively infected with, or recovered from COVID-19. The repertoires were released in a freely available public database meant as a resource for research on the immune response to SARS-CoV-2. Samples came from the ongoing ImmuneRACE study (first 160 participants) plus 1,254 subjects from 6 global collaborators. The sample metadata nearly always contained a de-identified subject ID, COVID-19 status, age in years and sex. HLA class I and class II types, where available, came from metadata supplied by the sample provider rather than from assay-based typing.

Beyond this particular receptor, the publication reports: The amount of clinical and demographic metadata varied by source and participant and was provided uncurated.

The V end gives up 6 bases and the J end 6 bases, leaving 7 bases in the junction not matched to a gene. For CDR1 and CDR2, the germline V gene (reference sequence) lists SEHNR and FQNEAQ. Counted from cysteine to phenylalanine, this CDR3 has 13 amino acids. Here the CDR3 DNA is all that survives: 39 bases in frame from base 1. Worth noting for this clone: Its antigen is still unknown. No quality values exist for individual bases; no much larger clone is one base distant.

TCRbeta CDR3 regions were amplified from genomic DNA using the immunoSEQ Assay, a bias-controlled multiplex PCR. The original pipeline was this. The number of nucleated cells in each sample was estimated from the amplification of reference gene primers within the assay. To quantify the absolute abundance of each unique TCRbeta CDR3 rearrangement, sequence reads were collapsed and filtered. For each sample, productive Simpson clonality was calculated as the square root of Simpson's diversity index over productive rearrangements. Sourced from immuneACCESS, this table was stored by TCRdb with only in-frame sequences that have V and J called. A share of the clones is absent; for the studies checked, an unresolved V gene accounts for under half, and the remainder has no known explanation. V and J calls and clone size are given by that table; D and trimming were obtained from the DNA. The sample table records 150,000 to 200,000 clones; over 80% of these occur just once. Of the sample, over 4% falls within the top ten clones.

Participants in the prospective study were enrolled through a virtual design, were aged 18 to 89 years, and lived in roughly 24 United States geographic areas. In the prospective study, cohorts were assigned on the basis of participant-reported clinical history obtained from a screening survey and a study questionnaire. Exposed participants were defined as having been in contact with someone with a PCR-confirmed or clinician-diagnosed COVID-19 case within 2 weeks of study entry. Each participant in the prospective study had whole blood, serum and a nasopharyngeal or oropharyngeal swab collected by mobile phlebotomists. Additional blood draws and questionnaires over an approximately two-month period could optionally be provided by prospective study participants. Prospective study blood samples were shipped either frozen or at room temperature before DNA extraction.

The sequence links TRBV7-9 to TRBJ1-1; 7 of the junction bases match TRBD1. The source material was PBMCs or T cells enriched from blood (not recorded which). The sequence was collected from a man between 65 and 85 years old who had been exposed to COVID-19. The encoded CDR3 is CASSSQGLAEAFF. The nucleotides read TGTGCCAGCAGTTCACAGGGGTTAGCTGAAGCTTTCTTT.